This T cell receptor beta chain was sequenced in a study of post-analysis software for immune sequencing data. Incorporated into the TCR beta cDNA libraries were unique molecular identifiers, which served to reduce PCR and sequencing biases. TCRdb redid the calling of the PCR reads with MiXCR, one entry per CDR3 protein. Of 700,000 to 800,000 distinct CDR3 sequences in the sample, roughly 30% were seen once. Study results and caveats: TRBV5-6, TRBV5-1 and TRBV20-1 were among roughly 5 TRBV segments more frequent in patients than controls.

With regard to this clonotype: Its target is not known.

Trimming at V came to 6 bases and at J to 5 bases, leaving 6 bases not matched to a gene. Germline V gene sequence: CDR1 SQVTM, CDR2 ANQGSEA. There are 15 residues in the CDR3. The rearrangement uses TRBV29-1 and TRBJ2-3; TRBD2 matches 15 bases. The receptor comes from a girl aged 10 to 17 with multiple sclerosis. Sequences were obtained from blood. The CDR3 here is CSVSGGLAGGDTQYF. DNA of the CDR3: TGCAGCGTCTCTGGGGGACTAGCGGGAGGAGATACGCAGTATTTT.